The 8 T cell receptor beta chains in this list originate from one sample, sequenced in a study of T cell clonality in common variable immunodeficiency. Findings and caveats of the study: In common variable immunodeficiency, TCR beta chains reportedly carried fewer deletions and N-nucleotide insertions.

Their target antigens are unknown. Using immunoSEQ multiplex PCR, the repertoire was profiled, and TCRdb retains in-frame clones only, with some absent. This repertoire holds over 30,000 clones, and none appear only once. The source material was peripheral blood mononuclear cells. The receptors originated from a human donor with common variable immunodeficiency.

This clone showed up just a few times. Read sequence stops 3 residues before the CDR3 end, and the germline J gene provides the missing end. This chain connects TRBV18 to TRBJ1-2; 8 bases match TRBD1. Germline V gives CDR1 KGHSH, CDR2 LQKENI. V lost 4 bases, J lost 3 bases, and 22 bases stayed unmatched. The CDR3 runs 20 residues. The CDR3 region is CASSRPHIIGQGIGDYGYTF. Partial CDR3 DNA: TGTGCCAGCTCACGCCCACATATAATAGGACAGGGCATCGGCGACTATGGC.

This clone was picked up many times. The read halts 3 residues ahead of the CDR3 end, with the missing end drawn from the germline J gene. The chain has TRBV7-8 and TRBJ2-1; D not certain. Trimming removed 4 bases at V and 3 bases at J, with 13 bases between. The CDR3 extends over 15 amino acids. Germline CDR1 reads SGHVS; CDR2 reads FQNEAQ. The CDR3 loop is CASSSHPISYNEQFF. The covered CDR3 bases are TGTGCCAGCAGCTCCCACCCGATTAGCTACAATGAG.

This clone was observed at least ten times. The read ends 3 residues before the CDR3 terminus; that terminus is restored from the germline J gene. The rearrangement joins TRBV19 to TRBJ2-1; maybe TRBD2 (6 bases). V dropped 7 bases and J dropped 0 bases, with 13 bases sitting between them. Per germline, CDR1 LNHDA and CDR2 SQIVND (reference sequence). The CDR3 is made up of 15 amino acids. The CDR3 bases that were read are TGTGCCAGTAAGGAGGGCGGGCGCTCCTACAATGAG. Translation: CASKEGGRSYNE. The complete CDR3 reads CASKEGGRSYNEQFF.

Only a few counts were recorded for this clone. Read coverage stops 3 residues before the CDR3 terminus; the germline J gene supplies the remainder. The chain uses TRBV7-9 and TRBJ1-2; D is unresolved. Germline V CDR1 and CDR2: SEHNR, FQNEAQ (reference sequence). V shed 4 bases and J shed 3 bases, with 12 bases lying between them. The CDR3 sequence is 14 residues long. CDR3 DNA, as far as it was read: TGTGCCAGCAGCTCCGCCGAAGGTGACTATGGC. This sequence encodes CASSSAEGDYG. The full CDR3 protein reads CASSSAEGDYGYTF.

To note about this clone: Read coverage stops 3 residues before the CDR3 terminus; the germline J gene supplies the remainder. The V gene is TRBV18, the J gene TRBJ1-2; 9 bases are shared with TRBD1. Trimming at V came to 3 bases and at J to 4 bases, leaving 9 bases not matched to a gene. Looked up from germline, CDR1 is KGHSH and CDR2 is LQKENI. The CDR3 is 16 amino acids. CDR3 sequence reads: CASSPTTGTGLYGYTF. The CDR3 DNA, read in part, is TGTGCCAGCTCACCTACCACCGGGACAGGGCTCTATGGC.

This clone was recorded at least ten times. From the germline J gene comes the end of the CDR3, since the read stops 3 residues before it. The V gene is TRBV18, the J gene TRBJ2-7, with D possibly being TRBD2 (6 bases). The CDR3 is made up of 12 amino acids. V gave up 6 bases and J gave up 1 base, with 7 bases separating them. Germline V gene lookup returns CDR1 KGHSH and CDR2 LQKENI. The CDR3 sequence: CASSGLSYEQYF. Incomplete CDR3 DNA: TGTGCCAGCTCGGGACTGTCCTACGAG.

This clone was counted at least ten times. The chain's CDR3 is CASSGQGYTDTQYF. The CDR3 bases that were read are TGCGCCAGCAGCGGGCAGGGATACACAGATACG. The chain couples TRBV5-1 to TRBJ2-3, with D perhaps TRBD1 (5 bases). The read finishes 3 residues shy of the CDR3 end, and the germline J gene is used to complete it. Germline CDR1 and CDR2: SGHRS and YFSETQ. The CDR3 sequence is 14 residues long. V was shortened by 4 bases and J by 2 bases, with 11 bases between the two germline ends.

This clone was seen repeatedly, ten times or more. The read comes to an end 3 residues before the CDR3 does, leaving the germline J gene to fill in the end. The V call is TRBV10-3, the J call TRBJ2-1; 8 bases line up with TRBD2. The CDR3 consists of 13 residues. The J segment lost 8 bases and the V segment lost 8 bases, leaving 8 bases of the junction unmatched. The germline CDR1 and CDR2 sequences are ENHRY and SYGVKD. CDR3 region: CAIRGGVGDEQFF. The part of the CDR3 DNA that was read is TGTGCCATCCGGGGGGGAGTCGGCGATGAG.